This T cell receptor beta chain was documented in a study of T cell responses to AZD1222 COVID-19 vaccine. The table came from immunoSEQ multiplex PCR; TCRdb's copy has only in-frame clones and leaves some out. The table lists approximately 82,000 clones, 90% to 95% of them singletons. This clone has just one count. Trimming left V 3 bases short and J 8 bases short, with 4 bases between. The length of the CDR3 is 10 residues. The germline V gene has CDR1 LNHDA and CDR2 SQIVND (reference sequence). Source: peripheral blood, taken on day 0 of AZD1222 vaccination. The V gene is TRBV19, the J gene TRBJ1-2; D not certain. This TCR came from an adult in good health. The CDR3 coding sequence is TGTGCCAGTAGTATGGGCGGCTACACCTTC. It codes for CASSMGGYTF.